These T cell receptor beta chains were read from a single sample in a study of CD8 T cells in ankylosing spondylitis. TCRdb passed the 5' RACE reads through MiXCR, listing each CDR3 protein once. Counted here are 300,000 to 400,000 distinct CDR3 sequences, about 20% occurring once; the ten biggest clones make up approximately 15%. The sequenced sample consisted of blood, either unsorted or a sorted T cell fraction (not recorded which). The source is a male donor with ankylosing spondylitis. Each CDR3 is given with its conserved first and last residue. The D gene is left open where the match is weak. Rows may omit the clone size; those that give it use once, few, many or a size class.

TRBV7-3	TRBJ2-3	NA	NA	TGTGCCAGCAGCCCACGGGTCTCAGCGAGAGATACGCAGTATTTT	CASSPRVSARDTQYF
TRBV20-1	TRBJ2-3	NA	few	TGCATCCCCGTGTGGGGCCTCGATACAGATACGCAGTATTTT	CIPVWGLDTDTQYF
TRBV29-1	TRBJ2-1	TRBD1	many	TGCAGCGCCGAAGCCGGGACAGGGGCGAGAGAGCAGTTCTTC	CSAEAGTGAREQFF
TRBV28	TRBJ1-5	NA	NA	TGTGCCAGCAGCCGAACAGTTCCTTTTGGCAATCAGCCCCAGCATTTT	CASSRTVPFGNQPQHF
TRBV5-1	TRBJ2-1	NA	NA	TGCGCCAGCAGCAGGAGGGAGGCTGAGCAGTTCTTC	CASSRREAEQFF
TRBV28	TRBJ2-2	NA	NA	TGTGCCAGCAGTTTCTCAGGTTGGCGACCCGGGCGGGGGGAGCTGTTTTTT	CASSFSGWRPGRGELFF
TRBV7-9	TRBJ1-5	TRBD1	few	TGTGCCAGCAGCTCCTACAGGCAGGGGGTAGTTCAGCCCCAGCATTTT	CASSSYRQGVVQPQHF
TRBV28	TRBJ2-2	NA	NA	TGTGCCAGCAGTTATTTAAGGGGGACGTACGACGGCGCCGGGGAGCTGTTTTTT	CASSYLRGTYDGAGELFF
TRBV7-9	TRBJ2-5	TRBD1	NA	TGTGCCAGCAGCTTAGATGCAGGGGGATGGGAGACCCAGTACTTC	CASSLDAGGWETQYF
TRBV5-1	TRBJ2-7	NA	NA	TGCGCCAGCAGCTTGGAGGTACGGAACCCCTACGAGCAGTACTTC	CASSLEVRNPYEQYF
TRBV6-5	TRBJ1-4	NA	NA	TGTGCCAGCAGTTACGACAGGACGAATCTAAGACTGTTTTTT	CASSYDRTNLRLFF
TRBV5-5	TRBJ2-7	TRBD2	NA	TGTGCCAGCAGCTTGCAAGTAGCGGGAGTGAATGAGCAGTACTTC	CASSLQVAGVNEQYF
TRBV28	TRBJ2-7	NA	NA	TGTGCCAGCAGGAACGCGGCCGAGCAGTACTTC	CASRNAAEQYF
TRBV23-1	TRBJ2-3	NA	NA	TGCGCCAGCCCTCAAAAAGGGCTCCAGAAAGTCACAGATACGCAGTATTTT	CASPQKGLQKVTDTQYF
TRBV6-1	TRBJ2-1	TRBD2	NA	TGTGCCAGCAGTAGGACTAGCGGGCCCTACAATGAGCAGTTCTTC	CASSRTSGPYNEQFF